Listed here are 3 T cell receptor beta chains from one sample, sequenced in a study of shared clonotypes between healthy human individuals. Profiled with immunoSEQ multiplex PCR; TCRdb holds only in-frame clones, not every one. The profile shows more than 900,000 clones, 75% to 80% of them singletons. The source material was memory CD4+ T cells from PBMCs. Subset denoted: CD45RA-negative fraction. The receptors stem from a man aged 18 to 30 in good health. Some clones in this sample may be carry-over from other donors' samples.

The chain combines TRBV5-8 with TRBJ1-5; TRBD1 aligns across 10 bases. J was trimmed by 7 bases and V by 4 bases; bases with no gene match: 8. Germline-derived CDR1 and CDR2 are SGHTS and YDEGEE. There are 15 residues in the CDR3. The CDR3 loop reads CASSPRDRGIQPQHF. CDR3 DNA: TGTGCCAGCAGCCCGCGGGACAGGGGTATCCAGCCCCAGCATTTT.

The rearrangement links TRBV2 to TRBJ2-7, with TRBD2 matching 7 bases. The germline gives CDR1 SNHLY, CDR2 FYNNEI. The CDR3 runs 15 residues. V lost 0 bases, J lost 8 bases, and 10 bases stayed unmatched. CDR3 DNA: TGTGCCAGCAGTGAAGCGGGCCTAGCGGTGGGAAAGCAGTACTTC. This translates into CASSEAGLAVGKQYF.

CDR3: CASSQFPGDGNTIYF. The CDR3 nucleotides are TGCGCCAGCAGTCAATTCCCAGGGGATGGAAACACCATATATTTT. The rearrangement links TRBV23-1 to TRBJ1-3, with D maybe TRBD1 (6 bases). TRBV23-1 is an open reading frame whose function is uncertain. Trimming left V 1 base short and J 3 bases short, with 10 bases between. This CDR3 contains 15 residues.